The rows below give T cell receptor beta chains drawn from one sample of a study of CD8 T cells in ankylosing spondylitis. MiXCR was run by TCRdb on the 5' RACE reads, yielding one entry per CDR3 protein. The data hold fewer than 250,000 distinct CDR3 sequences, with 15% to 20% observed a single time. The sample was blood, either unsorted or a sorted T cell fraction (not recorded which). The source of these receptors is a male donor with ankylosing spondylitis. CDR3s include the opening cysteine and the closing phenylalanine or tryptophan. D genes are given only for firm matches. Size tells how often a clone was seen (once, few, many) or the class of an expanded clone, and some rows leave it out.

cdr3_aa: CASSSTGNQYF
cdr3_nt: TGTGCCAGCAGCTCTACAGGGAACCAGTACTTC
j_call: TRBJ2-5
clone_size: .
v_call: TRBV7-9
d_call: .

cdr3_aa: CSVKNEQYF
cdr3_nt: TGCAGCGTTAAGAACGAGCAGTACTTC
j_call: TRBJ2-7
clone_size: few
v_call: TRBV29-1
d_call: .

cdr3_aa: CSVERPRNTEAFF
cdr3_nt: TGCAGCGTTGAAAGGCCTAGGAACACTGAAGCTTTCTTT
j_call: TRBJ1-1
clone_size: many
v_call: TRBV29-1
d_call: .

cdr3_aa: CASSSHEPGPNTEAFF
cdr3_nt: TGTGCCAGCAGCTCACACGAACCGGGCCCCAACACTGAAGCTTTCTTT
j_call: TRBJ1-1
clone_size: .
v_call: TRBV7-9
d_call: .

cdr3_aa: CASSASSPETQYF
cdr3_nt: TGTGCCAGCAGTGCTTCCTCTCCGGAGACCCAGTACTTC
j_call: TRBJ2-5
clone_size: once
v_call: TRBV2
d_call: .

cdr3_aa: CASSERAYSYNEQFF
cdr3_nt: TGCGCCAGCAGTGAGCGGGCTTACTCCTACAATGAGCAGTTCTTC
j_call: TRBJ2-1
clone_size: .
v_call: TRBV10-2
d_call: .

cdr3_aa: CASRRGEDEKLFF
cdr3_nt: TGTGCCAGCAGGAGGGGTGAGGATGAAAAACTGTTTTTT
j_call: TRBJ1-4
clone_size: few
v_call: TRBV12-3/TRBV12-4
d_call: .

cdr3_aa: CSARASSEYEQYF
cdr3_nt: TGCAGTGCTAGAGCGTCGTCAGAATACGAGCAGTACTTC
j_call: TRBJ2-7
clone_size: .
v_call: TRBV20-1
d_call: .

cdr3_aa: CASSSPVGAGGGTDTQYF
cdr3_nt: TGTGCCAGCAGCTCCCCCGTAGGGGCGGGAGGGGGCACAGATACGCAGTATTTT
j_call: TRBJ2-3
clone_size: .
v_call: TRBV11-2
d_call: TRBD2

cdr3_aa: CASSQGGAASGGQHSHQPQHF
cdr3_nt: TGTGCCAGCAGCCAAGGAGGGGCTGCTTCCGGGGGACAGCATTCACATCAGCCCCAGCATTTT
j_call: TRBJ1-5
clone_size: .
v_call: TRBV3-1
d_call: TRBD1

cdr3_aa: CASSPTAGVYNYGYTF
cdr3_nt: TGTGCCAGCAGTCCAACGGCGGGGGTATACAACTATGGCTACACCTTC
j_call: TRBJ1-2
clone_size: few
v_call: TRBV12-3/TRBV12-4
d_call: .

cdr3_aa: CASSYPDRGPLSGTEAFF
cdr3_nt: TGTGCCAGCAGTTATCCGGACAGGGGGCCCCTATCCGGGACTGAAGCTTTCTTT
j_call: TRBJ1-1
clone_size: .
v_call: TRBV7-6
d_call: TRBD1

cdr3_aa: CASREGLLLTGELFF
cdr3_nt: TGTGCCAGCAGAGAGGGACTACTTTTGACCGGGGAGCTGTTTTTT
j_call: TRBJ2-2
clone_size: few
v_call: TRBV6-1
d_call: TRBD2

cdr3_aa: CASSQSVPIGTEAFF
cdr3_nt: TGTGCCAGCAGCCAAAGTGTCCCAATCGGGACTGAAGCTTTCTTT
j_call: TRBJ1-1
clone_size: few
v_call: TRBV16
d_call: .

cdr3_aa: CASSRFRAGPSGEQFF
cdr3_nt: TGTGCCAGCAGCCGATTTAGGGCAGGGCCTTCGGGGGAGCAGTTCTTC
j_call: TRBJ2-1
clone_size: .
v_call: TRBV7-8
d_call: .

cdr3_aa: CASRTLNNEQFF
cdr3_nt: TGTGCCAGCAGGACGCTAAACAATGAGCAGTTCTTC
j_call: TRBJ2-1
clone_size: few
v_call: TRBV27
d_call: .

cdr3_aa: CASSHLGLDNEQFF
cdr3_nt: TGCGCCAGCAGCCATCTAGGGCTAGACAATGAGCAGTTCTTC
j_call: TRBJ2-1
clone_size: .
v_call: TRBV4-1
d_call: .